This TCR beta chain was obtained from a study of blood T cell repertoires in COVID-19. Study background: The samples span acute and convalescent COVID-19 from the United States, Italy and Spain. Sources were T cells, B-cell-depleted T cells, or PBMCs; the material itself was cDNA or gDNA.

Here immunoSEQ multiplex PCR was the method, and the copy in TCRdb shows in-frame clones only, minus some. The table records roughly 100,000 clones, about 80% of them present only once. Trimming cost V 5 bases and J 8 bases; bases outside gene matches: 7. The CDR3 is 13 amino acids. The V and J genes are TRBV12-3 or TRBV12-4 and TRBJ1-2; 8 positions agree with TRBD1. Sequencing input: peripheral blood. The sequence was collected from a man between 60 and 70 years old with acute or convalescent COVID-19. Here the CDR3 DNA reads TGTGCCAGCAGTCCCCGTAGACAGGGGGGCTACACCTTC. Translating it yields CASSPRRQGGYTF.